The source of this TCR beta chain is a study of cytomegalovirus exposure and HLA in healthy donors (dated by TCRdb to the late 2010s). Turning to the overall study: In an earlier analysis of 587 of the donors, 250 to 300 Gb of sequence data and approximately 120 million unique TCR beta sequences from some 170 million T cells were reported. To decide whether each TCR beta V gene segment behaved as functional or pseudogenic, an earlier analysis of some 540 of the donors relied on high-throughput TCR beta sequencing. Donor age, sex, ethnicity and CMV serostatus were collected together with the repertoire data. Every discovery cohort repertoire had been produced on one sequencing platform. Of the roughly 400 genotyped donors, less than 90% were placed in the genetic ancestry cluster associated with self-reported Caucasian donors. Rather than drawing on any new phenotypic data, the later analysis identified candidate immune exposures from TCR beta sequences and the way those sequences occurred across donors. HLA typing covered class I and class II loci at four-digit resolution. The study aimed to test whether cataloging public T cell receptors could reveal signatures of past pathogen exposure. On average, around 240,000 unique TCR beta nucleotide sequences were sequenced per donor among roughly 430 genotyped donors of the cohort, with roughly 18% of those sequences being non-productive. A later analysis re-analyzed previously published TCR beta repertoires from approximately 700 donors and added high-resolution HLA genotyping to study TCR occurrence patterns. The study profiled the T cell repertoires of 666 subjects by immunosequencing and related them to cytomegalovirus serostatus. Genome-wide SNP genotypes for about 65% of the 666 donors were used in a later genetic analysis, which treated that subset as a discovery cohort. A separate validation cohort of 100 to 150 different subjects was used in addition to the 666-subject first cohort. The study combined high-throughput TCR immunosequencing, statistical association of individual TCRs with disease status, and machine learning to predict cytomegalovirus infection status. An early release covering 500 to 750 HLA-typed donors comprised about 310 gigabases of sequencing data and tens of millions of unique TCR sequences. About five DR-DQ haplotypes were treated as single units for association and clustering because of strong linkage in the cohort. The number of typed donors differed by locus: 629-630 for A, B, C, DRB1 and DQB1; some 500 for DQA1; approximately 600 for DPA1; and some 470 for DPB1.

From the cysteine up to the phenylalanine, the CDR3 has a length of 13 residues. The CDR3 DNA has 39 bases and is translated from base 1. The germline V gene yields MNHEY for CDR1 and SVGAGI for CDR2. The V end gives up 8 bases and the J end 16 bases, leaving 15 bases in the junction not matched to a gene. Libraries were prepared through the immunoSEQ multiplex PCR assay. The multiplex PCR relied on a mix of 60 forward primers for TCR Vbeta segments and 13 reverse primers for TCR Jbeta segments. Amplification of the CDR3 region of rearranged TCR beta genes was performed with a multiplex PCR assay on genomic DNA. On the Illumina HiSeq System, the amplified TCR beta libraries were sequenced as 87-base-pair reads. As for how the authors treated the data: A later analysis tallied about 77 million unique TCR beta chains across the 700 or so repertoires, and approximately 11 million of those chains were shared by two or more donors. To remove PCR and sequencing errors, raw reads were error-corrected and collapsed into unique sequences using a nearest-neighbor algorithm that merged closely related sequences. V, D and J gene segments were assigned by aligning CDR3 sequences to IMGT reference sequences. For a sequence to be retained, a match of at least six nucleotides was required to both a V gene segment and a J gene segment. Rearrangements were called productive when the CDR3 lacked stop codons and stayed in frame with V and J; all others were non-productive. Following IMGT convention, CDR3 was defined as the stretch from the second conserved V-encoded cysteine up to the conserved J-encoded phenylalanine. Sequences without an unambiguous match to a single V gene segment were excluded from the earlier analysis of a few hundred of the donors. In an earlier analysis of several hundred of the donors, a V segment was called functional when productive rearrangements were above 56.7%, and segregating when the standard deviation between donors exceeded 5%. A statistical classification framework was built for diagnosing cytomegalovirus status from the catalog of TCR beta chain sequences. In a later analysis, TCR nucleotide sequences were compared against IMGT/GENE-DB human TR gene sequences so that V and J genes could be assigned. A later analysis assigned CDR3 sequences and most-parsimonious VDJ recombination scenarios with the TCRdist pipeline. A later analysis defined each TCR beta chain by its CDR3 amino acid sequence plus V-gene family, and excluded reads lacking a unique V-gene family. As a way to deal with suspected cross-contamination and a sequencing artifact, a later analysis dropped 500 to 700 nucleotide sequences that were highly shared and had low generation probability. For each public chain, a later analysis derived a clonal expansion index from normalized ranks of inferred template counts within each repertoire. In a later analysis, generation probabilities were computed using a VDJ recombination model fitted to out-of-frame rearrangements, and the results were checked against IGoR. Hypergeometric tests were used in a later analysis to score TCR-TCR, TCR-HLA and TCR-CMV co-occurrence, with a repertoire-size bias correction applied to the TCR pairs. False discovery rates were estimated in a later analysis by permuting HLA or CMV assignments 20 times. In a later analysis, co-occurring TCRs were grouped using DBSCAN, and TCRdist sequence similarity was added for clustering within HLA-allele-positive subsets. Repertoires with fewer than 30,000 or more than 120,000 public chains were left out of co-occurrence clustering, as were about 5 repertoires with anomalous nucleotide sharing. TCRdb obtained this table from immuneACCESS and retained in-frame rearrangements with V and J assigned. These tables miss some clones; where compared with another copy, unresolved V genes account for less than half of the shortfall, and the remainder is unexplained. That table is the source of V, J and clone size, and D and trimming were worked out from the DNA. A total of around 120,000 clones appear in this sample, about 85% of them only once. The ten largest make up about 0.25% of the sample.

Summary of the overall study and its limitations: The presence/absence analyses assumed that sequencing depth was roughly uniform across donors, and that assumption may not be true. In vitro tests confirmed that three of the cytomegalovirus-associated TCR beta chains recognize cytomegalovirus antigens. The classifier was reported to diagnose cytomegalovirus status with high specificity and sensitivity in both the original and validation cohorts. Because HLA typing was missing for some donors at each locus, association tests included only the typed subset. Specific HLA alleles were associated with 15,000 to 20,000 TCR beta sequences at a false discovery rate of 0.05 in a later analysis. A further reported finding was that TCR beta sequences accurately predicted the HLA-A and HLA-B alleles for most subjects in the first cohort. In a later analysis, the rate of TCR association differed among HLA loci, with DRB1 alleles having the most associated TCRs and HLA-C alleles having the fewest. Because counts were too low, some 16 rarely observed V segments, including chromosome 9 orphons, were excluded from the earlier analysis of 500 to 700 of the donors. The only immune exposure information available for the cohort was CMV serostatus. Because the 87-base-pair reads could not distinguish some IMGT-functional V segments, including TRBV6-2 and TRBV6-3, those segments were excluded. In this cohort, only TCR beta chains were sequenced, and detectable features were limited by the absence of alpha or paired-chain data. A later genetic analysis reported fewer N-insertions in productive TCRs among donors in an Asian-associated ancestry cluster than the roughly 650-donor mean. Most CMV-associated TCR beta chains appeared to be HLA-restricted in a later analysis, and the HLA associations seemed to be driven largely by CMV exposure. Compared with equally common non-associated chains, HLA-associated TCR beta chains in a later analysis were more clonally expanded and had lower generation probabilities. According to the authors, the approach could potentially be generalized to other disease states and immunological phenotypes. An earlier analysis of approximately 570 of the donors showed that most TCR beta V segments appeared in productive rearrangements either about 90% or about 30% of the time, which broadly matched IMGT annotations. Most TCR sequences were observed very rarely across donors, whereas some public TCRs were present in many individuals. A total of fewer than 200 TCR beta chains were listed by the study as associated with cytomegalovirus. Linkage disequilibrium might explain the correlated functional status among segregating V segments, but an unknown experimental factor could not be ruled out. A cluster of highly shared sequence variants was judged likely to represent a technical artifact of the sequencing pipeline. A later analysis reported that several top co-occurrence clusters appeared linked to parvovirus B19, influenza, CMV and Epstein-Barr virus. Assigning TCR associations to individual alleles was difficult when HLA alleles, especially DR and DQ, strongly co-occurred. An association between a missense DCLRE1C variant and V-gene and J-gene trimming of TCR beta chains was found in a later genetic analysis and replicated in an independent cohort.

The cohort was made up of around 720 healthy bone marrow donors. At the time of sampling, all cohort members were nominally healthy, though unrecorded immune exposures were likely present. The donor was CMV seronegative and belonged to the group of 320 or so seronegative cohort members. A peripheral blood sample was collected from each donor, and TCR beta sequencing was performed on peripheral blood mononuclear cells. Genomic DNA extraction from the blood cell samples was performed with the Qiagen DNeasy Blood Extraction Kit. Only a few counts were recorded for this clone. What this receptor recognizes is not known. Base qualities are not provided; no much larger clone lies one nucleotide away.

This TCR derives from a man aged 50 to 59 in good health and CMV-seronegative. Input material: PBMCs. In this chain, TRBV6-5 is recombined with TRBJ1-4, with 8 bases matching TRBD1. The CDR3 has the sequence CASHRDRLGRRFF. The DNA sequence is as follows: TGTGCCAGCCACCGGGACAGGCTGGGTAGGAGGTTTTTT.